This T cell receptor (beta chain) came from a study of blood T cell repertoires in COVID-19. In the study overall: PBMCs, B-cell-depleted T cells, or T cells were the source of the cDNA or gDNA that made up the material.

How the authors handled the data: Amplifying reference gene primers gave estimates of nucleated cell counts. Sequenced by immunoSEQ multiplex PCR; TCRdb stores in-frame clones only, minus some. For V, J and clone size, that table is used; D and trimming come from the DNA. The sample records roughly 200,000 clones, about 86% being singletons. Germline V lookup: CDR1 MNHEY, CDR2 SVGAGI. Trimming pared 2 bases from V and 2 bases from J, leaving 12 bases between. The CDR3 contains 15 residues. The clonotype was recovered from a man aged 40-49 years with active or convalescent COVID-19. The chain uses TRBV6-5 and TRBJ2-5; the D gene is possibly TRBD1 (5 bases). The sequenced sample was peripheral blood. DNA of the CDR3: TGTGCCAGCAGTTACAAACGGCAGGGACAAGAGACCCAGTACTTC. Translating it yields CASSYKRQGQETQYF.